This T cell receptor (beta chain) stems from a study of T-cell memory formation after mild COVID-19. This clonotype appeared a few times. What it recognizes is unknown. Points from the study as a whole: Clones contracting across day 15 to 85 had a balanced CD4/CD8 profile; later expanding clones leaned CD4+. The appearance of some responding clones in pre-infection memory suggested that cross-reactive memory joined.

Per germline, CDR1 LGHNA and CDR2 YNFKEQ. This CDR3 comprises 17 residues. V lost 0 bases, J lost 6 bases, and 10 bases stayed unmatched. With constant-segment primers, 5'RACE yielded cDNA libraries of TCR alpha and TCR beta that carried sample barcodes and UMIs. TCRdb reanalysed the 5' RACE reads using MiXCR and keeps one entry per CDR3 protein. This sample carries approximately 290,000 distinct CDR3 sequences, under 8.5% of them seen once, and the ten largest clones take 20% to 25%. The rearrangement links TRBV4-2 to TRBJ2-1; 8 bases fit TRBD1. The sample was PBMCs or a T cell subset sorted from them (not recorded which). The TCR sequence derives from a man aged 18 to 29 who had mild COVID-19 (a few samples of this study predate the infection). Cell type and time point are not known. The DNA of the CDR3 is TGTGCCAGCAGCCAAGATAGCCTACAGGGGGTGTTCAATGAGCAGTTCTTC. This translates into CASSQDSLQGVFNEQFF.